This is a list of T cell receptor beta chains from one sample in a study of T cell responses to AZD1222 COVID-19 vaccine. Sequenced by immunoSEQ multiplex PCR; TCRdb stores in-frame clones only, minus some. Of about 66,000 clones in the sample, more than 75% were seen once. The sequences come from peripheral blood, collected 28 days after the second dose of the MenACWY control vaccine. The source of these receptors is an adult who received the MenACWY meningococcal vaccine as a control. Both conserved end residues are trimmed from each CDR3. D genes are given only for firm matches.

v_call d_call cdr3_aa
TRBV29-1 - SVPPPGGAGGYT
TRBV5-4 TRBD1 ASGGTGRTGELF
TRBV9 - ASSPASGSPLH
TRBV5-1 TRBD2 ASSPGLAPTGELF
TRBV4-1 - ASSPQKMVPEAF
TRBV7-3 - ASSLGCIRTKNQPQH
TRBV6-2/TRBV6-3 - ASSSQSTDTQY
TRBV6-5 - ATGDLEQY
TRBV27 - ASTPTSRGTEAF
TRBV2 - ARGASRSRSGEQY